This TCR beta chain originates from a study of T cell responses to AZD1222 COVID-19 vaccine. Points from the study as a whole: Only a handful of people who got AZD1222 tested seropositive at baseline.

The CDR3 runs to 16 residues. Trimming cost V 0 bases and J 6 bases, with 18 bases left between them. Germline values: CDR1 LNHNV, CDR2 YYDKDF (reference sequence). With respect to this clone: What it binds is unknown.

Profiled with immunoSEQ multiplex PCR; TCRdb holds only in-frame clones, not every one. The data hold 140,000 to 150,000 clones, with approximately 93% observed a single time. The chain recombines TRBV15 with TRBJ2-7, with D possibly TRBD1 on 6 matching bases. This sequence originates from an adult in good health. The material was peripheral blood, obtained on day 0 of AZD1222 vaccination. The CDR3 sequence: CATSRDRNRASGEQYF. CDR3 coding DNA: TGTGCCACCAGCAGAGATCGTAACAGGGCGTCCGGCGAGCAGTACTTC. The entire variable domain, with the rest obtained from reference TRBV15 and TRBJ2-7, is as follows: DAMVIQNPRYQVTQFGKPVTLSCSQTLNHNVMYWYQQKSSQAPKLLFHYYDKDFNNEADTPDNFQSRRPNTSFCFLDIRSPGLGDTAMYLCATSRDRNRASGEQYFGPGTRLTVT.